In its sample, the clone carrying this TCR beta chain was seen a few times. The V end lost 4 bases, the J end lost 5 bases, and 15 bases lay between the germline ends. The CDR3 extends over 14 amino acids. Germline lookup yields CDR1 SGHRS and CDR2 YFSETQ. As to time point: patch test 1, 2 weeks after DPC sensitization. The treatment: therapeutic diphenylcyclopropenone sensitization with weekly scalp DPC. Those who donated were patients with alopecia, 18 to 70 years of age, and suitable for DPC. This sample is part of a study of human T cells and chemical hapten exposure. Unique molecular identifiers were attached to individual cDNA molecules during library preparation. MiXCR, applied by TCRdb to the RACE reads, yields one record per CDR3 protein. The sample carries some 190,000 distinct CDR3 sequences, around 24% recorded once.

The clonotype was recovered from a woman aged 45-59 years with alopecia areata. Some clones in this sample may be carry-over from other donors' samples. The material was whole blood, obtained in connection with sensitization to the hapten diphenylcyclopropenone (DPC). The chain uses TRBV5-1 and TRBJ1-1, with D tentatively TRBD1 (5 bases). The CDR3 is CASSPMGVGTEAFF. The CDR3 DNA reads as TGCGCCAGCAGCCCGATGGGGGTAGGGACTGAAGCTTTCTTT.